This TCR beta chain originates from a study of blood T cell repertoires in COVID-19. This clone was counted a single time. Some clones are missing from TCRdb's copy, which holds only in-frame ones; the method was immunoSEQ multiplex PCR. The sample records approximately 140,000 clones, roughly 87% being singletons. The CDR3 loop spans 15 amino acids. The germline V gene encodes CDR1 LGHNT and CDR2 FRNRAP. The V and J ends lost 5 bases and 6 bases, in that order; junction bases with no gene match: 7. The specimen sequenced was peripheral blood. The clonotype originates from a woman between 55 and 75 years old with active or convalescent COVID-19. The chain has TRBV12-5 and TRBJ2-1; TRBD2 aligns across 10 bases. The CDR3 coding sequence is TGTGCTAGTGGTCTCGGGACTAGCGCCTTCAATGAGCAGTTCTTC. As protein: CASGLGTSAFNEQFF.